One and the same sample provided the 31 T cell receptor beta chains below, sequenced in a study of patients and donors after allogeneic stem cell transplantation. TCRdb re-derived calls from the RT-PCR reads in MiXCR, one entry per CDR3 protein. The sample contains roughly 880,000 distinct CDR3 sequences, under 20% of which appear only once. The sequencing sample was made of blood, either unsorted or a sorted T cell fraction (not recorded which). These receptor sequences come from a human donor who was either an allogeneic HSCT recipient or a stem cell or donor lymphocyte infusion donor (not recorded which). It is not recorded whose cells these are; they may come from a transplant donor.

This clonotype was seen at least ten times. CDR3 residues: CASRQTSGSLNEQFF. CDR3 DNA sequence: TGTGCCAGCAGACAAACTAGCGGGAGTCTTAATGAGCAGTTCTTC. The gene calls are TRBV6-1 and TRBJ2-1; 11 positions agree with TRBD2. This CDR3 has 15 amino acids. Trimming at V came to 6 bases and at J to 7 bases, leaving 8 bases not matched to a gene. Germline V lookup: CDR1 MNHNS, CDR2 SASEGT.

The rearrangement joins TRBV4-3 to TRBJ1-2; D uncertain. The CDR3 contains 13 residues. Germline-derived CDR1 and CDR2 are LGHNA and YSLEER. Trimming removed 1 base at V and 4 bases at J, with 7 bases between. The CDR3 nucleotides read TGCGCCAGCAGCCAAGGACTGAGCTATGGCTACACCTTC. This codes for CASSQGLSYGYTF.

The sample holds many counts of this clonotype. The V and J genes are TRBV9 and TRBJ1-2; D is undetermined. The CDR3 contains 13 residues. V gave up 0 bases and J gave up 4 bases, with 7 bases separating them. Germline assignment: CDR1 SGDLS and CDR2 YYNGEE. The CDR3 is CASSVAGIYGYTF. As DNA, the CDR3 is TGTGCCAGCAGCGTAGCGGGGATCTATGGCTACACCTTC. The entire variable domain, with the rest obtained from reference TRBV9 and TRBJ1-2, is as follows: DSGVTQTPKHLITATGQRVTLRCSPRSGDLSVYWYQQSLDQGLQFLIQYYNGEERAKGNILERFSAQQFPDLHSELNLSSLELGDSALYFCASSVAGIYGYTFGSGTRLTVV.

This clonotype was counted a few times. As DNA, the CDR3 is TGTGCCAGCAGCCATGCGGGACAGGGTTTGATACAGCCCCAGCATTTT. It is translated as CASSHAGQGLIQPQHF. This chain joins TRBV5-6 and TRBJ1-5; 9 nucleotides match TRBD1. The CDR3 sequence is 16 residues long. The ends lost 4 bases at V and 7 bases at J; junction bases unmatched: 12. Germline CDR1 is SGHDT and CDR2 is YYEEEE.

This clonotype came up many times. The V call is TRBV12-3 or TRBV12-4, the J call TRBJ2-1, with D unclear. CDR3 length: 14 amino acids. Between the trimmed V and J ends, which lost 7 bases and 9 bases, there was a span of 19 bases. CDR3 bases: TGTGCCAGCACCCTGTTATTCCCCCCGGGTGAGCAGTTCTTC. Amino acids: CASTLLFPPGEQFF.

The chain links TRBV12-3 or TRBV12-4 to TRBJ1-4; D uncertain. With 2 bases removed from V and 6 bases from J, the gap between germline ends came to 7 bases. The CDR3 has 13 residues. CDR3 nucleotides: TGTGCCAGCAGTTTAAGACCCCATGAAAAACTGTTTTTT. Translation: CASSLRPHEKLFF.

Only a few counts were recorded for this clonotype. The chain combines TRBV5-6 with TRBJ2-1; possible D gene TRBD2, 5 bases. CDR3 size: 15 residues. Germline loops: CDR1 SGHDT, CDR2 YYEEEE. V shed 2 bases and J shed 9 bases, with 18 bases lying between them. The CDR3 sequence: CASSFLGRDEGEQFF. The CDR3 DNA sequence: TGTGCCAGCAGCTTTCTAGGACGGGATGAGGGTGAGCAGTTCTTC.

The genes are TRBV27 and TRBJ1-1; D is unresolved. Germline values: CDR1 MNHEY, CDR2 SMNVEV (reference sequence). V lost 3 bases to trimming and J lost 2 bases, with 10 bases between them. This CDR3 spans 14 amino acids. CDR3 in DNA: TGTGCCAGCAGTTTCAGCCACTCAAACACTGAAGCTTTCTTT. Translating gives CASSFSHSNTEAFF.

DNA of the CDR3: TGTGCCACCAGTGACTCCGACAGGGGCAGCAATCAGCCCCAGCATTTT. This gives the protein CATSDSDRGSNQPQHF. This rearrangement joins TRBV24-1 to TRBJ1-5, with 8 bases fitting TRBD1. CDR1 and CDR2 from the germline V gene are KGHDR and SFDVKD. CDR3 length: 16 amino acids. After removal of 4 bases from V and 1 base from J, the junction contained 5 bases not matched to a gene.

CDR3 sequence: CASSFSLGPRANVLTF. The CDR3 DNA sequence: TGTGCCAGCAGTTTTTCCCTCGGACCCCGGGCCAACGTCCTGACTTTC. The rearrangement links TRBV12-3 or TRBV12-4 to TRBJ2-6; no definite D call. With 3 bases removed from V and 5 bases from J, the gap between germline ends came to 14 bases. The CDR3 spans 16 residues.

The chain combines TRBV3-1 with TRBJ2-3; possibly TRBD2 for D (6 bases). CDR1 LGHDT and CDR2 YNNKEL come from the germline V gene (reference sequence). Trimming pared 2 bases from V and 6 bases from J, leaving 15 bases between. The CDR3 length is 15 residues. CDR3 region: CASSQQVSRGDTQYF. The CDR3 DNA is TGTGCCAGCAGCCAACAGGTCTCCCGGGGGGATACGCAGTATTTT.

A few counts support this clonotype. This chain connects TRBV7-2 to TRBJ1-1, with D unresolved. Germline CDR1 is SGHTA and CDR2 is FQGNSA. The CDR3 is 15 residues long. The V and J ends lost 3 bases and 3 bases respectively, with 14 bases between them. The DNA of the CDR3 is TGTGCCAGCAGCTTGGTCTTCGGTCAGTACACTGAAGCTTTCTTT. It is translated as CASSLVFGQYTEAFF.

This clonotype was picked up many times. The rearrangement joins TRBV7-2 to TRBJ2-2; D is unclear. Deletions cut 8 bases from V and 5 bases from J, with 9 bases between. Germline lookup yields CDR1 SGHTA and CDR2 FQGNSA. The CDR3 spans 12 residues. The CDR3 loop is CASSRPTGELFF. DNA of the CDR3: TGTGCCAGCTCACGCCCGACCGGGGAGCTGTTTTTT.

The CDR3 is CSDRDRGRVKLFF. The CDR3 bases are TGCAGCGATAGGGACAGGGGGCGCGTAAAACTGTTTTTT. This chain uses TRBV29-1 with TRBJ1-4; 12 nucleotides match TRBD1. The length of the CDR3 is 13 residues. Trimming at V came to 7 bases and at J to 10 bases, leaving 7 bases not matched to a gene. The germline V gene has CDR1 SQVTM and CDR2 ANQGSEA. The variable domain in full, completed from reference TRBV29-1 and TRBJ1-4, reads SAVISQKPSRDICQRGTSLTIQCQVDSQVTMMFWYRQQPGQSLTLIATANQGSEATYESGFVIDKFPISRPNLTFSTLTVSNMSPEDSSIYLCSDRDRGRVKLFFGSGTQLSVL.

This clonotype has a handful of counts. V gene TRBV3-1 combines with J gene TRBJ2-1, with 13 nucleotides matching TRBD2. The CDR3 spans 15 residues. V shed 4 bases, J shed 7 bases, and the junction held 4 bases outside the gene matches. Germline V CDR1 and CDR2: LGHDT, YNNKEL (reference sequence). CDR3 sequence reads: CASSRGTSGMNEQFF. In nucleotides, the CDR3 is TGTGCCAGCAGCCGTGGGACTAGCGGGATGAATGAGCAGTTCTTC.

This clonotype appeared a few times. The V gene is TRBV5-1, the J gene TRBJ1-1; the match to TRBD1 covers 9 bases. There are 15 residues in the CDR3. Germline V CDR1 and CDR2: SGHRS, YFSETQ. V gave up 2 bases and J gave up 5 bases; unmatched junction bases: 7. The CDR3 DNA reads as TGCGCCAGCAGCTTAGGACAGGGGACGGGGACTGAAGCTTTCTTT. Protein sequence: CASSLGQGTGTEAFF.

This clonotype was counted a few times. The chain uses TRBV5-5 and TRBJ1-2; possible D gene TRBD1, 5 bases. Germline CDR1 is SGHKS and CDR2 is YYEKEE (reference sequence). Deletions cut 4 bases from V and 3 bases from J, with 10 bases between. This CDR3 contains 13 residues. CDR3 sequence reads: CASSRSGDYGYTF. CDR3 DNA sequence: TGTGCCAGCAGCAGGTCGGGGGACTATGGCTACACCTTC.

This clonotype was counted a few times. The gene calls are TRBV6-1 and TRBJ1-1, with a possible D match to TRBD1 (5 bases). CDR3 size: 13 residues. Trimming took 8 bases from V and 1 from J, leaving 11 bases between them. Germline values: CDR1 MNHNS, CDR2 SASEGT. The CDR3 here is CASQGTENTEAFF. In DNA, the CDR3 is TGTGCCAGCCAAGGGACGGAGAACACTGAAGCTTTCTTT.

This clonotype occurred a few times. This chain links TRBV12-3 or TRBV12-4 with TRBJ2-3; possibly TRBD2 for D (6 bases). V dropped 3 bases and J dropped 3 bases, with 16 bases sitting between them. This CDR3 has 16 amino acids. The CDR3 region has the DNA TGTGCCAGCAGTTTCCCCGGGACTTCCAGTACAGATACGCAGTATTTT. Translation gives CASSFPGTSSTDTQYF.

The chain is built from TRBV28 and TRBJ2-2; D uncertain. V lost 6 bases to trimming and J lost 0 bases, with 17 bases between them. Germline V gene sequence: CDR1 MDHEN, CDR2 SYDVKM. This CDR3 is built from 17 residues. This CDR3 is CASSTDGLTSNTGELFF. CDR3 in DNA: TGTGCCAGCAGCACCGACGGCCTGACCTCGAACACCGGGGAGCTGTTTTTT.

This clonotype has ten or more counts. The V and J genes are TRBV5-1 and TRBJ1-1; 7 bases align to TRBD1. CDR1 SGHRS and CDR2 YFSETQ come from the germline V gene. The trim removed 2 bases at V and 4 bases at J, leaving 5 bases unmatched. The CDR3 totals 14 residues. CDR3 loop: CASSLRQGTTEAFF. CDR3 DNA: TGCGCCAGCAGCTTAAGACAGGGAACCACTGAAGCTTTCTTT. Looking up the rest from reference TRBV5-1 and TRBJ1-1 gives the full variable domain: KAGVTQTPRYLIKTRGQQVTLSCSPISGHRSVSWYQQTPGQGLQFLFEYFSETQRNKGNFPGRFSGRQFSNSRSEMNVSTLELGDSALYLCASSLRQGTTEAFFGQGTRLTVV.

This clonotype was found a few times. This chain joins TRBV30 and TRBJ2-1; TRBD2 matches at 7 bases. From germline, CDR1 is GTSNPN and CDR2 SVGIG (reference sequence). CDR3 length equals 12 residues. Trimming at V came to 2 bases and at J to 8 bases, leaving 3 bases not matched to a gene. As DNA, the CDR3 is TGTGCCTGGAGTACGCGGGAGTATGAGCAGTTCTTC. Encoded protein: CAWSTREYEQFF.

The chain's CDR3 is CASRIRTSGTSTDTQYF. The CDR3 DNA follows: TGTGCCAGCAGGATAAGGACTAGCGGTACTAGCACAGATACGCAGTATTTT. This chain links TRBV2 with TRBJ2-3; 10 bases match TRBD2. This CDR3 has 17 residues. The V gene's germline CDR1 is SNHLY and CDR2 FYNNEI. V shed 6 bases, J shed 0 bases, and the junction held 9 bases outside the gene matches.

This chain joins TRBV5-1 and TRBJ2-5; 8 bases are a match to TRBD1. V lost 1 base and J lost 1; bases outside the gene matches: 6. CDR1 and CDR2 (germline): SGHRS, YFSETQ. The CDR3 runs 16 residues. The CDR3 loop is CASSLLTGAIQETQYF. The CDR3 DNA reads TGCGCCAGCAGCTTGTTGACAGGGGCCATCCAAGAGACCCAGTACTTC. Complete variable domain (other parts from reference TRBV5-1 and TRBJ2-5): KAGVTQTPRYLIKTRGQQVTLSCSPISGHRSVSWYQQTPGQGLQFLFEYFSETQRNKGNFPGRFSGRQFSNSRSEMNVSTLELGDSALYLCASSLLTGAIQETQYFGPGTRLLVL.

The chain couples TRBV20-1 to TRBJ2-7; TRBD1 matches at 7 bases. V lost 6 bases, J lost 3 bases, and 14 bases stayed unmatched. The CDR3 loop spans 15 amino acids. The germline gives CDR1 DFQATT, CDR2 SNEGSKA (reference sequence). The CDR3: CSALRADRMNYEQYF. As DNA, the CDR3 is TGCAGTGCCCTCAGAGCGGACAGGATGAACTACGAGCAGTACTTC.

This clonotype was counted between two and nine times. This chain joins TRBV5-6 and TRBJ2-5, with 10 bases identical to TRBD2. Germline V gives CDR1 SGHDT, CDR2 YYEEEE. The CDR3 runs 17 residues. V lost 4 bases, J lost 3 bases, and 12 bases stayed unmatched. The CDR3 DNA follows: TGTGCCAGCAGCCTAGAACCGGGACTAGCGTCTAAAGAGACCCAGTACTTC. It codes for CASSLEPGLASKETQYF.

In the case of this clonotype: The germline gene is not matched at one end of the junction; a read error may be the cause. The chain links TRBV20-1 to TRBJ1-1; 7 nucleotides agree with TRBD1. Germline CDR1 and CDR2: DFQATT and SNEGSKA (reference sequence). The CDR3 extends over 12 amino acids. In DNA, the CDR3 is TGCGGTGCTAGGGGGCAGAACACTGAAGCTTTCTTT. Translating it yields CGARGQNTEAFF.

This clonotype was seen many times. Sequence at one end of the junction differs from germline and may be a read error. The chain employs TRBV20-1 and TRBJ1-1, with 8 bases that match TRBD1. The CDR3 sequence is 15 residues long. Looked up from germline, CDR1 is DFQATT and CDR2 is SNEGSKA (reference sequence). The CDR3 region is CSATPADRGYTEAFF. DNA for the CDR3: TGCAGTGCTACGCCGGCAGACAGGGGTTACACCGAAGCTTTCTTT.

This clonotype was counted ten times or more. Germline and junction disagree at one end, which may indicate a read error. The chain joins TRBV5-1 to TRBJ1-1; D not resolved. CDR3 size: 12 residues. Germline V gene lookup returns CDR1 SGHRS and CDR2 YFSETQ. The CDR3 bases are TGTGCCAGCAGTTTCCCGAACACTGAAGCTTTCTTT. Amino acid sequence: CASSFPNTEAFF.

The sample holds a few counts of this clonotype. The CDR3 loop reads CASSPRGLREGEETQYF. CDR3 sequence (DNA): TGTGCCAGCAGTCCGAGAGGGTTGCGGGAGGGGGAAGAGACCCAGTACTTC. The chain joins TRBV6-1 to TRBJ2-5; 9 bases fit TRBD2. This CDR3 is 17 amino acids long. The V gene's germline CDR1 is MNHNS and CDR2 SASEGT. Germline trimming cut 5 bases from V and 3 bases from J; bases unmatched to any gene: 13.

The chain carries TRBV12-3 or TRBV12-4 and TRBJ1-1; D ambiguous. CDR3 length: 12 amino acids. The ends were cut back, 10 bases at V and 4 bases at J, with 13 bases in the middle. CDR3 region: CATRGLGTEAFF. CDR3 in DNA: TGTGCCACCAGAGGTCTGGGCACTGAAGCTTTCTTT.